The present T cell receptor beta chain was sequenced within a study of shared clonotypes between healthy human individuals. This CDR3 spans 16 amino acids. Trimming took off 5 bases at V and 5 bases at J, with 22 bases between the two ends. Germline assignment: CDR1 SEHNR and CDR2 FQNEAQ (reference sequence). Some clones are missing from TCRdb's copy, which holds only in-frame ones; the method was immunoSEQ multiplex PCR. The sample lists millions of clones, 93% occurring once. It was CD45RO-negative cells, positively selected for CCR7, that made up naive CD8 cells, with terminally differentiated effector memory CD45RA+ cells excluded.

The sequencing input was naive CD8+ T cells from PBMCs. This clonotype originated in a man between 18 and 35 years old in good health. Some clones in this sample may be carry-over from other donors' samples. This chain uses TRBV7-9 with TRBJ2-7, with D maybe TRBD2 (7 bases). This chain's CDR3 is CASSNEVGGPGDEQYF. DNA for the CDR3: TGTGCCAGCAGCAACGAAGTGGGGGGGCCGGGAGACGAGCAGTACTTC.